This T cell receptor beta chain emerged from a study of beta chain features in type 1 diabetes. Overall study findings and caveats: Across all four CD4+ subsets, people with type 1 diabetes showed modestly shorter TCRB CDR3s.

The study reverse transcribed the entire isolated RNA, so it sequenced expressed TCRB transcripts. The assay was immunoSEQ multiplex PCR, and TCRdb's table has in-frame clones only and misses some. The data contain about 700,000 clones, roughly an eighth of them singletons. Regarding this clone: Its matching antigen is unknown.

The CDR3 sequence is 12 residues long. Germline V lookup: CDR1 SGDLS, CDR2 YYNGEE. V dropped 4 bases and J dropped 5 bases, with 9 bases sitting between them. The source of this sequence is a man aged 18 to 29 with type 1 diabetes. The J gene is TRBJ1-2, the V gene TRBV9; D gene unclear. The sequencing sample was made of naive CD4+ T cells from blood. CDR3 DNA sequence: TGTGCCAGCAGCATAAGTGGGTATGGCTACACCTTC. It yields the protein CASSISGYGYTF.